This T cell receptor beta chain was obtained from a study of blood T cell repertoires in COVID-19. Study information: Donors in the United States, Italy and Spain gave samples during acute or convalescent COVID-19. T cells, B-cell-depleted T cells, or PBMCs supplied cDNA or gDNA.

This CDR3 comprises 14 residues. In germline, CDR1 is SQVTM, CDR2 ANQGSEA. V dropped 1 base and J dropped 3 bases, with 12 bases sitting between them. The authors' processing: Reference gene primer amplification gave estimated nucleated cell counts. Assay: immunoSEQ multiplex PCR; the TCRdb copy retains only in-frame clones and omits some. V and J calls and clone size are given by that table; D and trimming were obtained from the DNA. The profile covers fewer than 350,000 clones, with 65% to 90% appearing a single time and just over 7% taken by the ten largest. The receptor was derived from a human donor in a cohort sampled during active COVID-19. V is TRBV29-1 and J is TRBJ1-2, with D perhaps matching TRBD1 (5 bases). The sample was peripheral blood. CDR3 loop: CSVEVWGVDYGYTF. The CDR3 region has the DNA TGCAGCGTTGAAGTGTGGGGGGTCGACTATGGCTACACCTTC. Complete variable domain (other parts from reference TRBV29-1 and TRBJ1-2): SAVISQKPSRDICQRGTSLTIQCQVDSQVTMMFWYRQQPGQSLTLIATANQGSEATYESGFVIDKFPISRPNLTFSTLTVSNMSPEDSSIYLCSVEVWGVDYGYTFGSGTRLTVV.